The 14 T cell receptor beta chains below were found in one sample sequenced in a study of blood T cell repertoires in COVID-19. Here immunoSEQ multiplex PCR was the method, and the copy in TCRdb shows in-frame clones only, minus some. The repertoire has about 400,000 clones, roughly 88% of them found once; the top ten carry around 1.4%. The source material was peripheral blood. These receptors were obtained from a woman under 40 with active or convalescent COVID-19.

This chain connects TRBV2 to TRBJ1-1, with D possibly being TRBD1 (6 bases). Trimming took off 6 bases at V and 0 bases at J, with 11 bases between the two ends. Looked up from germline, CDR1 is SNHLY and CDR2 is FYNNEI. This CDR3 contains 14 residues. The chain's CDR3 is CASRANRVNTEAFF. The CDR3 coding sequence is TGTGCCAGCAGGGCCAACAGGGTGAACACTGAAGCTTTCTTT.

The chain recombines TRBV18 with TRBJ1-3; D gene uncertain. Per the germline V gene, CDR1 is KGHSH and CDR2 is LQKENI. The V end was cut by 5 bases, the J end by 0 bases, with 14 bases between. The CDR3 is 16 amino acids. The CDR3 coding sequence is TGTGCCAGCTCATTGACCCAAGACAACTCTGGAAACACCATATATTTT. This sequence encodes CASSLTQDNSGNTIYF.

The chain employs TRBV19 and TRBJ2-2; a weak D match, TRBD1 (5 bases). The germline V and J ends were trimmed by 4 bases and 6 bases, with 12 bases remaining between them. The CDR3 loop spans 14 amino acids. Germline CDR1 LNHDA, CDR2 SQIVND (reference sequence). CDR3 residues: CASSTLQVAGELFF. The CDR3 DNA reads as TGTGCCAGTAGTACCCTACAGGTCGCCGGGGAGCTGTTTTTT.

The chain carries TRBV2 and TRBJ2-2; no firm D call. Germline V gene sequence: CDR1 SNHLY, CDR2 FYNNEI. CDR3 size: 13 residues. V lost 3 bases to trimming and J lost 4 bases, with 6 bases between them. The CDR3 is CASSDRSTGELFF. The DNA for the CDR3 is TGTGCCAGCAGTGACCGGTCCACCGGGGAGCTGTTTTTT.

About this clone itself: A read error may account for a junction end that differs from germline. J is TRBJ2-7 and V is TRBV6-1; tentatively, D is TRBD2 (7 bases). This CDR3 region has 12 residues. Germline V gene sequence: CDR1 MNHNS, CDR2 SASEGT. In DNA, the CDR3 is TGTGCCAGCAGTGAAGCGGGGGGGGGCCAACGCTTC. It codes for CASSEAGGGQRF.

This rearrangement joins TRBV11-2 to TRBJ2-5; 8 bases are a match to TRBD1. The CDR3 is 15 residues long. V gave up 5 bases and J gave up 4 bases; unmatched junction bases: 9. The germline V gene encodes CDR1 SGHAT and CDR2 FQNNGV. The CDR3 DNA reads as TGTGCCAGCAGCCCGGGACAGGTAGAGTCAGAGACCCAGTACTTC. It encodes CASSPGQVESETQYF.

This chain uses TRBV10-3 with TRBJ1-2, with TRBD1 as a possible D gene (5 bases). CDR1 ENHRY and CDR2 SYGVKD come from the germline V gene. The CDR3 runs to 16 residues. V was shortened by 2 bases and J by 4 bases, with 17 bases between the two germline ends. In DNA, the CDR3 is TGTGCCATCAGTGAGCATGAGGGGCGGACTAGCTATGGCTACACCTTC. Encoded protein: CAISEHEGRTSYGYTF.

This clone appeared a single time. The chain is built from TRBV7-2 and TRBJ1-1; weak D call: TRBD1 (5 bases). The CDR3 extends over 15 amino acids. Trimming took off 5 bases at V and 6 bases at J, with 19 bases between the two ends. CDR1 SGHTA and CDR2 FQGNSA come from the germline V gene. CDR3 bases: TGTGCCAGCAGCGCAGAGGTCGGGGGATGGCCTGAAGCTTTCTTT. Its translation is CASSAEVGGWPEAFF.

This clone was seen just once. V usage is TRBV6-5 and J usage is TRBJ1-1; D remains ambiguous. Looked up from germline, CDR1 is MNHEY and CDR2 is SVGAGI. V was clipped by 5 bases and J by 6 bases, with 19 bases between them. The CDR3 consists of 15 residues. CDR3 in amino acids: CASSNMGPITPEAFF. The CDR3 DNA is TGTGCCAGCAGTAATATGGGCCCTATAACCCCTGAAGCTTTCTTT.

The chain carries TRBV5-1 and TRBJ2-7, with TRBD2 matching 9 bases. Germline loops: CDR1 SGHRS, CDR2 YFSETQ. This CDR3 spans 15 amino acids. With 1 base clipped from V and 5 bases from J, the junction kept 7 bases outside the gene matches. The CDR3 DNA sequence: TGCGCCAGCAGCTTGACTAGCGGGTTAGAGAACGAGCAGTACTTC. It encodes CASSLTSGLENEQYF. The full variable domain, completed using reference TRBV5-1 and TRBJ2-7, is KAGVTQTPRYLIKTRGQQVTLSCSPISGHRSVSWYQQTPGQGLQFLFEYFSETQRNKGNFPGRFSGRQFSNSRSEMNVSTLELGDSALYLCASSLTSGLENEQYFGPGTRLTVT.

The gene calls are TRBV2 and TRBJ2-2; 7 bases fit TRBD1. Germline V gives CDR1 SNHLY, CDR2 FYNNEI. Trimming cost V 7 bases and J 5 bases; bases outside gene matches: 13. The CDR3 sequence is 16 residues long. For the CDR3, the DNA is TGTGCCAGCAAAGAGACGACAGGGTTTAGAACCGGGGAGCTGTTTTTT. Encoded protein: CASKETTGFRTGELFF.

The chain recombines TRBV19 with TRBJ2-7; 7 positions agree with TRBD1. CDR1 is LNHDA and CDR2 is SQIVND in the germline V gene (reference sequence). The CDR3 runs to 13 residues. The trim removed 6 bases at V and 1 base at J, leaving 3 bases unmatched. CDR3 sequence reads: CASSKGASYEQYF. CDR3 bases: TGTGCCAGTAGCAAGGGGGCTTCCTACGAGCAGTACTTC.

The chain couples TRBV28 to TRBJ2-7, with 11 nucleotides matching TRBD2. Germline CDR1 MDHEN, CDR2 SYDVKM. The CDR3 is made up of 17 amino acids. J was trimmed by 0 bases and V by 6 bases; bases with no gene match: 10. The CDR3 DNA reads as TGTGCCAGCAGCCTTCCCTTGGGACTAGCGGTCTCCTACGAGCAGTACTTC. Residues: CASSLPLGLAVSYEQYF.

As to this clone: The sample has other DNA sequences that encode this CDR3 too. The CDR3 nucleotides read TGTGCCAGCAGTTTATCTACCGGGGAGCTGTTTTTT. This translates into CASSLSTGELFF. This sequence joins TRBV28 and TRBJ2-2; D is uncertain. CDR3 length: 12 amino acids. The germline V gene encodes CDR1 MDHEN and CDR2 SYDVKM. V gave up 1 base and J gave up 5 bases, with 2 bases separating them.